The T cell receptor beta chain under discussion was sequenced for a study of blood T cell repertoires in COVID-19. Turning to the study itself: Sites across the United States, Italy and Spain contributed samples from acute and convalescent COVID-19.

V was pared by 6 bases and J by 6 bases, with 8 bases of the junction left unmatched. The CDR3 has 14 residues. Germline V lookup: CDR1 ENHRY, CDR2 SYGVKD. Produced via immunoSEQ multiplex PCR; TCRdb's table is partial and in-frame only. The table lists about 250,000 clones, around 87% of them singletons. Participants, roughly 18 to 90 years old, spanned under 30 US areas. The sample holds a few counts of this clone. The source of this sequence is a woman aged 18 to 35 who had recovered from COVID-19. The sequencing input was PBMCs or T cells enriched from blood (not recorded which). The chain combines TRBV10-3 with TRBJ1-2; the match to TRBD1 covers 9 bases. As DNA, the CDR3 is TGTGCCATCAGGGAACAGGGGGCGCTTCATGGCTACACCTTC. As protein: CAIREQGALHGYTF.